The 28 T cell receptor beta chains below were found in one sample sequenced in a study of OX40 agonist ivuxolimab in advanced cancers. Clones were sequenced by immunoSEQ multiplex PCR, and TCRdb holds only the in-frame ones, with some missing. This table has around 70,000 clones, 65% to 90% appearing once. Source: CD4+ or CD8+ T cells sorted from blood, taken in a trial of the OX40 agonist ivuxolimab. The receptors derive from an adult with an advanced solid tumor such as melanoma, head and neck, liver or kidney cancer.

The CDR3 loop reads CASSYSSGGLEQYF. Here the CDR3 DNA reads TGTGCCAGCAGTTACTCGAGCGGAGGGCTGGAGCAGTACTTC. V usage is TRBV6-5 and J usage is TRBJ2-7; a possible D gene is TRBD2 (6 bases). The V gene lost 0 bases and the J gene lost 7 bases, with 13 bases spanning the gap. Looked up from germline, CDR1 is MNHEY and CDR2 is SVGAGI. The CDR3 spans 14 residues.

The chain recombines TRBV15 with TRBJ2-6; a possible D gene is TRBD1 (5 bases). CDR1 is LNHNV, CDR2 YYDKDF, per germline (reference sequence). V was clipped by 0 bases and J by 10 bases, with 13 bases between them. This CDR3 comprises 15 residues. The CDR3 DNA reads TGTGCCACCAGCAGAGATCTGACAGTCAAAAACGTCCTGACTTTC. Its protein is CATSRDLTVKNVLTF.

The rearrangement joins TRBV7-2 to TRBJ1-4, with D possibly being TRBD1 (5 bases). CDR1 and CDR2 (germline): SGHTA, FQGNSA. This CDR3 is built from 13 residues. V lost 5 bases and J lost 8, with 12 bases in between. In nucleotides, the CDR3 is TGTGCCAGCAGCCCGGGACGCACGGAAAAACTGTTTTTT. Encoded protein: CASSPGRTEKLFF.

The CDR3 sequence: CASSLSYQETQYF. CDR3 DNA sequence: TGTGCCAGCAGTTTATCGTACCAAGAGACCCAGTACTTC. The chain links TRBV27 to TRBJ2-5; D not resolved. Germline V gene data show CDR1 as MNHEY and CDR2 as SMNVEV (reference sequence). V was shortened by 0 bases and J by 0 bases, with 2 bases between the two germline ends. CDR3 length: 13 amino acids.

This clone has only a few counts. V and J are TRBV4-2 and TRBJ1-6; no reliable D call. The CDR3 is 14 residues long. The V gene lost 3 bases and the J gene lost 7 bases, with 10 bases spanning the gap. Per the germline V gene, CDR1 is LGHNA and CDR2 is YNFKEQ. The CDR3 nucleotides are TGTGCCAGCAGCCAGATGGAGAGGAATTCACCCCTCCACTTT. It specifies CASSQMERNSPLHF.

The chain is built from TRBV11-2 and TRBJ1-1; 9 bases are shared with TRBD1. V was clipped by 1 base and J by 5 bases; unmatched bases: 5. This CDR3 comprises 15 residues. Germline CDR1 and CDR2: SGHAT and FQNNGV. The CDR3 region is CASSLGDREGTEAFF. The CDR3 nucleotides are TGTGCCAGCAGCTTAGGGGACAGGGAGGGGACTGAAGCTTTCTTT.

The CDR3 DNA is TGTGCCAGCACTAACGCCCAGGGGGAGGATGGCTACACCTTC. This encodes CASTNAQGEDGYTF. The genes are TRBV6-5 and TRBJ1-2; 7 bases are a match to TRBD1. V gave up 7 bases and J gave up 6 bases; unmatched junction bases: 11. This CDR3 contains 14 residues. Per the germline V gene, CDR1 is MNHEY and CDR2 is SVGAGI.

The chain couples TRBV5-1 to TRBJ2-7, with D perhaps given as TRBD1 or TRBD2 (5 bases each). The germline CDR1 and CDR2 sequences are SGHRS and YFSETQ. V lost 1 base, J lost 0 bases, and 11 bases lay in between. This CDR3 contains 15 residues. The CDR3 region is CASSLRAGSSYEQYF. CDR3 DNA: TGCGCCAGCAGCTTGAGGGCAGGGAGCTCCTACGAGCAGTACTTC. The whole variable domain, remainder taken from reference TRBV5-1 and TRBJ2-7, is KAGVTQTPRYLIKTRGQQVTLSCSPISGHRSVSWYQQTPGQGLQFLFEYFSETQRNKGNFPGRFSGRQFSNSRSEMNVSTLELGDSALYLCASSLRAGSSYEQYFGPGTRLTVT.

The chain uses TRBV7-2 and TRBJ2-1, with 8 bases lining up with TRBD1. Germline trimming cut 5 bases from V and 10 bases from J; bases unmatched to any gene: 16. CDR1 is SGHTA and CDR2 is FQGNSA in the germline V gene. The CDR3 runs 16 residues. The CDR3 loop reads CASSADRGLGAWEQFF. CDR3 nucleotides: TGTGCCAGCAGCGCAGACAGGGGTCTCGGGGCATGGGAGCAGTTCTTC.

This sequence joins TRBV18 and TRBJ1-2, with D hard to call. Germline V gene lookup returns CDR1 KGHSH and CDR2 LQKENI. The CDR3 covers 13 residues. Deletions cut 2 bases from V and 3 bases from J, with 7 bases between. In DNA form, the CDR3 reads TGTGCCAGCTCACCAGCACGGGACTATGGCTACACCTTC. This translates into CASSPARDYGYTF.

The genes are TRBV4-3 and TRBJ1-6; D perhaps matches TRBD1 (5 bases). Germline loops: CDR1 LGHNA, CDR2 YSLEER. V lost 0 bases and J 6 bases, leaving 15 bases between the germline ends. The CDR3 loop spans 17 amino acids. This chain's CDR3 is CASSQDDPRAANSPLHF. The CDR3 DNA follows: TGCGCCAGCAGCCAAGATGACCCCAGGGCCGCTAATTCACCCCTCCACTTT.

The rearrangement links TRBV14 to TRBJ1-4, with 9 nucleotides matching TRBD1. From germline, CDR1 is SGHDN and CDR2 FVKESK. Trimming took 0 bases from V and 8 from J; bases not matched to a gene: 4. The CDR3 length is 15 residues. As DNA, the CDR3 is TGTGCCAGCAGCCAAGAAGGCGGGACAGGGGAAAAACTGTTTTTT. Translating it yields CASSQEGGTGEKLFF.

About this clone itself: One end of the junction is discordant with germline, which a read error may explain. The chain employs TRBV11-3 and TRBJ2-7; possibly TRBD1 or TRBD2 for D (7 bases each). CDR1 is SGHNT and CDR2 is YENEEA in the germline V gene. CDR3 length: 15 amino acids. The chain's CDR3 is CASSRGEGASDEQYF. CDR3 nucleotides: TGTGCCAGCAGCCGGGGGGAGGGGGCCTCCGACGAGCAGTACTTC.

The chain recombines TRBV7-9 with TRBJ2-1; the match to TRBD1 covers 7 bases. The CDR3 extends over 16 amino acids. V lost 5 bases and J lost 0; bases outside the gene matches: 7. Germline V gives CDR1 SEHNR, CDR2 FQNEAQ (reference sequence). The CDR3 is CASSGTDPSSYNEQFF. In DNA form, the CDR3 reads TGTGCCAGCAGCGGGACAGACCCGAGCTCCTACAATGAGCAGTTCTTC.

The V and J genes are TRBV11-1 and TRBJ1-1; TRBD1 might be the D (5 bases). The V end lost 5 bases, the J end lost 5 bases, and 12 bases lay between the germline ends. The germline CDR1 and CDR2 sequences are SGHAT and FQDESV (reference sequence). CDR3 length: 13 residues. The CDR3 region is CASSLRQRTEAFF. For the CDR3, the DNA is TGTGCCAGCAGCCTAAGACAGAGGACTGAAGCTTTCTTT.

The chain couples TRBV11-3 to TRBJ2-1; TRBD2 matches 8 bases. CDR3 length equals 15 residues. Trimming removed 1 base from V and 7 bases from J; junction bases left unmatched: 6. The germline gives CDR1 SGHNT, CDR2 YENEEA. The CDR3 region is CASSLGGTRWNEQFF. The CDR3 DNA is TGTGCCAGCAGCTTAGGCGGGACTAGGTGGAATGAGCAGTTCTTC.

The chain combines TRBV7-2 with TRBJ2-7; the D call may be TRBD1 or TRBD2 (5 bases each). The CDR3 covers 17 residues. The germline V and J ends were trimmed by 3 bases and 1 base, with 19 bases remaining between them. The germline gives CDR1 SGHTA, CDR2 FQGNSA. CDR3 nucleotide sequence: TGTGCCAGCAGCTTGCGGGTCGGGTGGGGCGAATCCTACGAGCAGTACTTC. It yields the protein CASSLRVGWGESYEQYF.

This clone was found a few times. The chain links TRBV29-1 to TRBJ2-5, with D perhaps TRBD1 or TRBD2 (5 bases each). Germline V gene lookup returns CDR1 SQVTM and CDR2 ANQGSEA. Trimming stripped 2 bases from V and 4 bases from J, with 14 bases between. The CDR3 is made up of 14 amino acids. DNA of the CDR3: TGCAGCGTTGAATTTGGGGGTGTGGGAGAGACCCAGTACTTC. It is translated as CSVEFGGVGETQYF.

The chain carries TRBV18 and TRBJ1-1; D not resolved. Germline V CDR1 and CDR2: KGHSH, LQKENI. V gave up 2 bases and J gave up 0 bases, with 7 bases separating them. There are 14 residues in the CDR3. For the CDR3, the DNA is TGTGCCAGCTCACCAACCCACCTGAACACTGAAGCTTTCTTT. It codes for CASSPTHLNTEAFF.

This clone was recorded once. The chain links TRBV6-5 to TRBJ1-6; TRBD1 aligns across 7 bases. Trimming at V came to 6 bases and at J to 7 bases, leaving 9 bases not matched to a gene. Germline V gene data show CDR1 as MNHEY and CDR2 as SVGAGI. The CDR3 is 15 amino acids. CDR3 bases: TGTGCCAGCAGCAATCCCGCCAGGGGGAATTCACCCCTCCACTTT. Its protein product is CASSNPARGNSPLHF.

This chain uses TRBV19 with TRBJ2-3; D unclear. This CDR3 spans 17 amino acids. Trimming removed 8 bases from V and 4 bases from J, with 25 bases in between. Germline CDR1 reads LNHDA; CDR2 reads SQIVND (reference sequence). The chain's CDR3 is CASGSTIPGPWADTQYF. CDR3 sequence (DNA): TGTGCCAGTGGAAGCACCATCCCGGGCCCGTGGGCAGATACGCAGTATTTT.

The chain is built from TRBV19 and TRBJ2-7; 10 nucleotides agree with TRBD1. CDR3 length equals 12 residues. Germline V gene lookup returns CDR1 LNHDA and CDR2 SQIVND (reference sequence). V lost 8 bases, J lost 5 bases, and 3 bases stayed unmatched. The CDR3 coding sequence is TGTGCCAGTGGGGACAGGGGCAACGAGCAGTACTTC. Its translation: CASGDRGNEQYF.

The chain joins TRBV9 to TRBJ1-1; perhaps TRBD1 as D (6 bases). CDR1 SGDLS and CDR2 YYNGEE come from the germline V gene. CDR3 length: 14 amino acids. V dropped 3 bases and J dropped 1 base, with 10 bases sitting between them. CDR3 sequence reads: CASSARQENTEAFF. CDR3 DNA: TGTGCCAGCAGCGCGAGACAGGAGAACACTGAAGCTTTCTTT.

The chain carries TRBV7-2 and TRBJ2-5, with a weak D call TRBD2 (5 bases). Germline CDR1 is SGHTA and CDR2 is FQGNSA. Trimming cost V 7 bases and J 2 bases, with 8 bases left between them. The CDR3 has 12 amino acids. CDR3 amino acids: CASTGFQETQYF. For the CDR3, the DNA is TGTGCCAGCACGGGATTTCAAGAGACCCAGTACTTC.

The V and J genes are TRBV18 and TRBJ2-3; 12 bases match TRBD2. The CDR3 contains 15 residues. After removal of 5 bases from V and 6 bases from J, the junction contained 6 bases not matched to a gene. Per germline, CDR1 KGHSH and CDR2 LQKENI. The CDR3 reads CASSSLAGGPDTQYF. The CDR3 DNA sequence: TGTGCCAGCTCAAGTCTAGCGGGGGGGCCCGATACGCAGTATTTT. The full variable domain, in which reference TRBV18 and TRBJ2-3 provide the parts outside the CDR3, is NAGVMQNPRHLVRRRGQEARLRCSPMKGHSHVYWYRQLPEEGLKFMVYLQKENIIDESGMPKERFSAEFPKEGPSILRIQQVVRGDSAAYFCASSSLAGGPDTQYFGPGTRLTVL.

This rearrangement joins TRBV7-2 to TRBJ2-7; the match to TRBD2 covers 7 bases. V shed 2 bases, J shed 3 bases, and the junction held 4 bases outside the gene matches. CDR1 is SGHTA and CDR2 is FQGNSA in the germline V gene. This CDR3 spans 14 amino acids. The CDR3 protein is CASSLSGGDYEQYF. In DNA, the CDR3 is TGTGCCAGCAGCTTAAGTGGGGGGGACTACGAGCAGTACTTC.

V is TRBV29-1 and J is TRBJ2-3; 8 bases are a match to TRBD2. Germline CDR1 SQVTM, CDR2 ANQGSEA. This CDR3 region has 13 residues. V lost 7 bases, J lost 0 bases, and 3 bases stayed unmatched. CDR3 loop: CSGAGGSTDTQYF. The CDR3 DNA reads TGCAGCGGTGCGGGGGGTAGCACAGATACGCAGTATTTT.

The chain employs TRBV9 and TRBJ2-7, with D possibly TRBD2 on 6 matching bases. With 0 bases removed from V and 3 bases from J, the gap between germline ends came to 19 bases. The CDR3 has 17 amino acids. Germline V gene data show CDR1 as SGDLS and CDR2 as YYNGEE. The chain's CDR3 is CASSVGIGGAGIYEQYF. The CDR3 DNA sequence: TGTGCCAGCAGCGTAGGAATAGGAGGGGCAGGGATCTACGAGCAGTACTTC.